The rows below give T cell receptor beta chains drawn from one sample of a study of T cell changes during pregnancy in multiple sclerosis. Assay used: immunoSEQ multiplex PCR; TCRdb lists only in-frame clones, some missing. The profile covers about 60,000 clones, with approximately 91% appearing a single time and 1% to 1.5% taken by the ten largest. Sample: peripheral blood, taken in the second trimester of pregnancy. The receptors were sampled from a female donor with multiple sclerosis, enrolled in a pregnancy study. The CDR3 runs from the conserved cysteine through the conserved F or W. The D gene is left open where the match is weak. Size values are once, few and many counts, or a class for expanded clones, and some rows have none.

clone size | J gene | D gene | V gene | CDR3 length | CDR3 protein | CDR3 DNA
. | TRBJ2-7 | . | TRBV7-9 | 13 | CASSLGGTGEQYF | TGTGCCAGCAGCTTAGGGGGGACTGGGGAGCAGTACTTC
. | TRBJ2-7 | TRBD2 | TRBV10-1 | 16 | CASSESGAGGPSEQYF | TGCGCCAGCAGTGAGAGTGGAGCGGGGGGGCCCAGCGAGCAGTACTTC
. | TRBJ1-3 | TRBD1 | TRBV5-1 | 17 | CASSLLSQGVPGNTIYF | TGCGCCAGCAGCTTGTTGTCACAGGGGGTGCCTGGAAACACCATATATTTT
. | TRBJ1-1 | . | TRBV6-1 | 16 | CASSEARGAGDTEAFF | TGTGCCAGCAGTGAAGCACGGGGGGCTGGGGACACTGAAGCTTTCTTT
. | TRBJ1-4 | TRBD1 | TRBV5-1 | 16 | CASSIDRAGSNEKLFF | TGCGCCAGCAGCATTGACAGGGCGGGCTCTAATGAAAAACTGTTTTTT
. | TRBJ1-4 | . | TRBV5-4 | 15 | CASSLDLGGGEKLFF | TGTGCCAGCAGCTTGGATCTGGGGGGAGGTGAAAAACTGTTTTTT
. | TRBJ1-5 | TRBD1 | TRBV5-1 | 16 | CASSPGGTGGNQPQHF | TGCGCCAGCAGCCCGGGAGGGACAGGGGGGAATCAGCCCCAGCATTTT
. | TRBJ1-1 | . | TRBV10-1 | 15 | CASRGRQAGDTEAFF | TGCGCCAGCAGAGGCCGACAGGCGGGGGACACTGAAGCTTTCTTT
. | TRBJ1-1 | TRBD1 | TRBV11-2 | 15 | CASSPGQGTNTEAFF | TGTGCCAGCAGCCCGGGACAGGGGACGAACACTGAAGCTTTCTTT
once | TRBJ2-5 | TRBD2 | TRBV5-6 | 16 | CASSPTAGGNQETQYF | TGTGCCAGCAGCCCCACCGCGGGAGGGAACCAAGAGACCCAGTACTTC